This note documents a single T cell receptor beta chain sequence. Its specificity is unknown. This specimen belongs to a study of cytomegalovirus exposure and HLA in healthy donors. Overall study findings and caveats: Trimming of TCR beta V- and J-genes showed a link, identified in a later analysis, to a missense DCLRE1C variant.

A multiplex PCR was run with 60 Vbeta primers and 13 Jbeta primers. In the original analysis: Roughly 73 million unique TCR beta chains, roughly 11 million of them shared, were counted by a later analysis. TCRdb's copy holds only in-frame clones and misses some; the assay was immunoSEQ multiplex PCR. D and trimming come from the DNA, and the V and J calls and clone size come from that table. The sample holds about 120,000 clones. CDR1 and CDR2 from the germline V gene are SEHNR and FQNEAQ (reference sequence). With V trimmed by 4 bases and J by 2 bases, 3 bases remained unmatched. This CDR3 is built from 15 residues.

Sequencing used PBMCs. The sequence came from a woman aged 40 to 55 in good health and CMV-seropositive. The chain combines TRBV7-9 with TRBJ2-3, with 10 bases identical to TRBD2. CDR3 DNA: TGTGCCAGCAGCTCGCTAGCGGGAGCCACAGATACGCAGTATTTT. Translation: CASSSLAGATDTQYF.